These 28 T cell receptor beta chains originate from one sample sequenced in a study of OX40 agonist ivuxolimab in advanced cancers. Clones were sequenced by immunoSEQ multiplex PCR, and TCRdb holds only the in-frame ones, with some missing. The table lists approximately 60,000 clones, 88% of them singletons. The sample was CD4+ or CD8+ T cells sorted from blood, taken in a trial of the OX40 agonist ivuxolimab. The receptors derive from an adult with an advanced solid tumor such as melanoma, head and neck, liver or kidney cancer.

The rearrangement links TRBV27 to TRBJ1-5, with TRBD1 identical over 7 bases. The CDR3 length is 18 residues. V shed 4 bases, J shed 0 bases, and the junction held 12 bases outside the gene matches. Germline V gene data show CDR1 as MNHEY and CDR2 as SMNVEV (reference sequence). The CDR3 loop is CASSSLWTGLDSNQPQHF. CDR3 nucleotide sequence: TGTGCCAGCAGTTCCCTGTGGACAGGTTTAGATAGCAATCAGCCCCAGCATTTT.

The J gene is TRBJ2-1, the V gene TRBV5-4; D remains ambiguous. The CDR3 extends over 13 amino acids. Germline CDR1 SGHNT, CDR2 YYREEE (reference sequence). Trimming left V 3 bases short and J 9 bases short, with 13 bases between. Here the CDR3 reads CASSSGTRSEQFF. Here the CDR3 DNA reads TGTGCCAGCAGCTCCGGAACACGAAGTGAGCAGTTCTTC. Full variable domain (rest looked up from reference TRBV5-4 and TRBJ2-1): ETGVTQSPTHLIKTRGQQVTLRCSSQSGHNTVSWYQQALGQGPQFIFQYYREEENGRGNFPPRFSGLQFPNYSSELNVNALELDDSALYLCASSSGTRSEQFFGPGTRLTVL.

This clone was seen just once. The CDR3 loop is CASSRDRASSGNTIYF. The CDR3 region has the DNA TGTGCCAGTTCCCGGGACAGGGCAAGCTCTGGAAACACCATATATTTT. The J gene is TRBJ1-3, the V gene TRBV2; TRBD1 matches 9 bases. Germline lookup yields CDR1 SNHLY and CDR2 FYNNEI. V lost 9 bases, J lost 0 bases, and 9 bases stayed unmatched. This CDR3 comprises 16 residues.

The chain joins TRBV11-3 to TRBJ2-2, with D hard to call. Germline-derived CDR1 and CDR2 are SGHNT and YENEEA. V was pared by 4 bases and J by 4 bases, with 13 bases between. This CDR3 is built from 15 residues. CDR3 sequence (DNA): TGTGCCAGCAGCTCCCGAGGAGTTGGCACCGGGGAGCTGTTTTTT. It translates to CASSSRGVGTGELFF.

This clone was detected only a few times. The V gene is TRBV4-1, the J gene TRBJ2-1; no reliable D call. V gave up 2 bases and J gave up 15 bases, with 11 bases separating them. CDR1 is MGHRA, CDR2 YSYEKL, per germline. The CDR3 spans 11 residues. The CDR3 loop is CASSQYPGGFF. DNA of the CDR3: TGCGCCAGCAGCCAATACCCCGGCGGGTTCTTC.

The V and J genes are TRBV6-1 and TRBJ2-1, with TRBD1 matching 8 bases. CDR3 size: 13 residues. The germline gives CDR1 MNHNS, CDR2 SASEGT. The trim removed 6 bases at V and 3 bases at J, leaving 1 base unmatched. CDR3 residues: CASRQGGYNEQFF. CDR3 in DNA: TGTGCCAGCAGACAGGGGGGCTACAATGAGCAGTTCTTC.

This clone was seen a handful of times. The CDR3 loop is CASSFRQNTEAFF. In DNA form, the CDR3 reads TGCGCCAGCAGCTTTCGACAGAACACTGAAGCTTTCTTT. The chain couples TRBV5-1 to TRBJ1-1; D unclear. CDR1 is SGHRS and CDR2 is YFSETQ in the germline V gene. V lost 2 bases and J lost 1, with 6 bases in between. The CDR3 length is 13 residues.

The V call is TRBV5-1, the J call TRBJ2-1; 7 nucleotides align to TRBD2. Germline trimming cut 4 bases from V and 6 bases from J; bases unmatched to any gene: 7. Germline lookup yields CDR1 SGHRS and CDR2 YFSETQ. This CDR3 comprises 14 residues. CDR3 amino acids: CASSHTSDFNEQFF. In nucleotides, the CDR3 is TGCGCCAGCAGCCATACTAGCGATTTCAATGAGCAGTTCTTC.

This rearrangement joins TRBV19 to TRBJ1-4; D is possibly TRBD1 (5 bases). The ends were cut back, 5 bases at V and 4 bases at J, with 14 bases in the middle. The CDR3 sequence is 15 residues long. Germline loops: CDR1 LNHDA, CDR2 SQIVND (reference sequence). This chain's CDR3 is CASSGGRNINEKLFF. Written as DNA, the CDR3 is TGTGCCAGTAGTGGGGGACGGAATATTAATGAAAAACTGTTTTTT.

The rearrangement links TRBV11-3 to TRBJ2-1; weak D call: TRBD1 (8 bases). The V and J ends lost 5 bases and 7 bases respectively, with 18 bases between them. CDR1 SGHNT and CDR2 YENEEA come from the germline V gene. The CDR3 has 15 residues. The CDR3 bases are TGTGCCAGCAGCCCAGGGGGGGACAGGATAAATGAGCAGTTCTTC. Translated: CASSPGGDRINEQFF.

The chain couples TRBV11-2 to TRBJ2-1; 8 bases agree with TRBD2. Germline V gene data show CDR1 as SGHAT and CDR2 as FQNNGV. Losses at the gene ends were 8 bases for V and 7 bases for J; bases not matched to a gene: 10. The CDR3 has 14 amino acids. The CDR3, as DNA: TGTGCCAGCTTCGGGACTAGACGCTTGAATGAGCAGTTCTTC. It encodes CASFGTRRLNEQFF.

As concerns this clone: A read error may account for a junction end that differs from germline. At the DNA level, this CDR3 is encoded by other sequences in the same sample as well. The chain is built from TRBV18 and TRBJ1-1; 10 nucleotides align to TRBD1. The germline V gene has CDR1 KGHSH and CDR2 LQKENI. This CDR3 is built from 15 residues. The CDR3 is CASSGPGQGITEAFF. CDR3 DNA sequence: TGTGCCAGCTCAGGTCCGGGACAGGGGATCACTGAAGCTTTCTTC. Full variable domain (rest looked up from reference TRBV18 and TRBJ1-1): NAGVMQNPRHLVRRRGQEARLRCSPMKGHSHVYWYRQLPEEGLKFMVYLQKENIIDESGMPKERFSAEFPKEGPSILRIQQVVRGDSAAYFCASSGPGQGITEAFFGQGTRLTVV.

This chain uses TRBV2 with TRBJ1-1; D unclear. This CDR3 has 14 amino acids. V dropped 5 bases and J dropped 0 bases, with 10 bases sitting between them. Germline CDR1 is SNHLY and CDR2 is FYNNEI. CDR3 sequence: CASSPPGLNTEAFF. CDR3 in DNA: TGTGCCAGCAGTCCCCCGGGCCTGAACACTGAAGCTTTCTTT.

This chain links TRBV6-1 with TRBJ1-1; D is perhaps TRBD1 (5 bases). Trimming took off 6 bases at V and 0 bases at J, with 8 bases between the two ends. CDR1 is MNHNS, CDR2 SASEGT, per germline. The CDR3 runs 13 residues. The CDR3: CASRDNLNTEAFF. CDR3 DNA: TGTGCCAGCAGGGACAACTTGAACACTGAAGCTTTCTTT.

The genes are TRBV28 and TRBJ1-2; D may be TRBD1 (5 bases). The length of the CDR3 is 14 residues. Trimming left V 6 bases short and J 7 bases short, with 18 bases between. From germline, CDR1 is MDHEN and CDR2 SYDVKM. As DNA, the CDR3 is TGTGCCAGCAGCCTAAAGCCGGGACTCGGTGGCTACACCTTC. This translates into CASSLKPGLGGYTF.

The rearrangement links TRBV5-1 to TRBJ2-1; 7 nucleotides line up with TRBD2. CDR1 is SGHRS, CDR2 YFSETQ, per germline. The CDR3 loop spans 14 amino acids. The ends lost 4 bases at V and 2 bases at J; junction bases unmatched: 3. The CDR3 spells CASSRSGTYNEQFF. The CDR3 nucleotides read TGCGCCAGCAGCCGGAGCGGGACCTACAATGAGCAGTTCTTC.

The CDR3 nucleotides read TGTGCCAGCAGTCTCGTTAGCGGGAGCGCCTACAATGAGCAGTTCTTC. Its protein product is CASSLVSGSAYNEQFF. The chain is built from TRBV11-2 and TRBJ2-1; the match to TRBD2 covers 9 bases. With 6 bases clipped from V and 2 bases from J, the junction kept 8 bases outside the gene matches. CDR1 and CDR2 (germline): SGHAT, FQNNGV. The CDR3 sequence is 16 residues long.

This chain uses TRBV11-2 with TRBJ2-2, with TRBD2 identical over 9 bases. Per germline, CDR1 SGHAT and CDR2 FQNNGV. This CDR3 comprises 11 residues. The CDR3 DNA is TGTGGGGCGGGAGGGATCGGGGAGCTGTTTTTT. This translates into CGAGGIGELFF.

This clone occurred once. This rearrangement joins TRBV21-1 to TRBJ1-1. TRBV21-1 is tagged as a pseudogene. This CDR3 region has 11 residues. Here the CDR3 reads CASSKGTEAFF. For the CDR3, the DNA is TGTGCCAGCAGCAAAGGAACGGAAGCTTTCTTT.

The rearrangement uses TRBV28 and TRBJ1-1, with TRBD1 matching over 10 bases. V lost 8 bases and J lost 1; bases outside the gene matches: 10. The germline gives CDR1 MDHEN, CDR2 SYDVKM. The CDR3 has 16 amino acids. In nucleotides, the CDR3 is TGTGCCAGCTATCCCGGGACAGGGGCAAAGAACACTGAAGCTTTCTTT. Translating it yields CASYPGTGAKNTEAFF.

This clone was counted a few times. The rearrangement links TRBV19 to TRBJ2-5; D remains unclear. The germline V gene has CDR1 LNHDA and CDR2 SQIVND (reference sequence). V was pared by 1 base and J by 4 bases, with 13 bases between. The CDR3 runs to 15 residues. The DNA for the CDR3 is TGTGCCAGTAGTATAGCTAAGGGTAGTAGAGAGACCCAGTACTTC. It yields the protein CASSIAKGSRETQYF.

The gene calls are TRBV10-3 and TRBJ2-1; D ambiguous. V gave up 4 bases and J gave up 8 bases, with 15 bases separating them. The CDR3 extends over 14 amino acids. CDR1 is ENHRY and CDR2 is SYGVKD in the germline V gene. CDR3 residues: CAISVASRSHEQFF. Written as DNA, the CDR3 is TGTGCCATCAGTGTCGCTAGTAGGAGCCATGAGCAGTTCTTC.

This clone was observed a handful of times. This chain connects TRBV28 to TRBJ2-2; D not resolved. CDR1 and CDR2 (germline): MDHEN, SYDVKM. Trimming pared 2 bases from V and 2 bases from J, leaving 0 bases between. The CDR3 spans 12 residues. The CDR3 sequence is CASSLNTGELFF. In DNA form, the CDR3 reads TGTGCCAGCAGTTTAAACACCGGGGAGCTGTTTTTT.

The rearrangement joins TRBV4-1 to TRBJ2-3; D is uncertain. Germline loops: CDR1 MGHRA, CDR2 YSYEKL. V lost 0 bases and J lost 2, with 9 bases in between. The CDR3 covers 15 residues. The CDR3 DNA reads TGCGCCAGCAGCCAAGATCAGACCAACACAGATACGCAGTATTTT. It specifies CASSQDQTNTDTQYF.

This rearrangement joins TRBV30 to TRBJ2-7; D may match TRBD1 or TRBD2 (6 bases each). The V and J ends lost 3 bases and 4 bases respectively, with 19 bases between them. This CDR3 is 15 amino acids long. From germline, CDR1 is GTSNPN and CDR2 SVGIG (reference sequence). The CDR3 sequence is CAWSQPWGARYEQYF. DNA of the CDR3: TGTGCCTGGAGCCAGCCGTGGGGGGCGCGTTACGAGCAGTACTTC.

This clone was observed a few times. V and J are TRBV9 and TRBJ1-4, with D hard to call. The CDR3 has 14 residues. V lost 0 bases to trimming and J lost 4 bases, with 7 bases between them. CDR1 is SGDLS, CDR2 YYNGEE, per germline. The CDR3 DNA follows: TGTGCCAGCAGCGTAGGGGCTAATAATGAAAAACTGTTTTTT. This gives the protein CASSVGANNEKLFF.

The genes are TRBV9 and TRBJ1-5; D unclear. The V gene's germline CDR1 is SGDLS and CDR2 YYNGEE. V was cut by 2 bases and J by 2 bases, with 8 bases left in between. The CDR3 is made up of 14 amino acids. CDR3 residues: CASSVGLGNQPQHF. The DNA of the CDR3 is TGTGCCAGCAGCGTCGGGCTTGGCAATCAGCCCCAGCATTTT.

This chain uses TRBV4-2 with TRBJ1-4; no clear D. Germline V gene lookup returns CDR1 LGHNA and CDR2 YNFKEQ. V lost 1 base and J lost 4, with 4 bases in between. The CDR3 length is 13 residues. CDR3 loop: CASSQVLNEKLFF. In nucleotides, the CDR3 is TGTGCCAGCAGCCAAGTCCTTAATGAAAAACTGTTTTTT.